The sequence of this TCR beta chain was determined in a study of blood T cell repertoires in COVID-19 (dated by TCRdb to 2019 to 2021). For the wider study: The collaborator samples originated in the United States, Italy and Spain and spanned the acute and convalescent phases of COVID-19. The material from the prospective study consisted of cDNA or gDNA derived from T cells, B-cell-depleted T cells, or PBMCs. The dataset comprised deeply sampled blood TCRbeta repertoires from subjects exposed to, actively infected with, or recovered from COVID-19. The repertoires were released in a freely available public database intended as a resource for research on the immune response to SARS-CoV-2. The samples were drawn from two sources: the first 160 participants of the ongoing ImmuneRACE study, and about 1,300 subjects contributed by 6 global collaborators. A de-identified subject ID, COVID-19 status, age in years and sex were almost always included in the sample metadata. Where HLA class I and class II types were available, the types were taken from metadata supplied by the sample provider, not from assay-based typing. What the research found in general, with its limitations: The quantity of clinical and demographic metadata differed by source and by participant and was supplied without curation.

A distance of 20 bases separates the germline ends of V and J, which lose 4 bases and 5 bases respectively. CDR1 and CDR2 are read off the germline V gene (reference sequence) as MNHEY and SMNVEV. The CDR3 holds 16 amino acids from the cysteine to the phenylalanine. The CDR3 DNA has 48 bases and is translated from base 1. As for this clone: Its specific antigen is unknown. No base quality information exists; no much larger clone differs at one position.

TCRbeta CDR3 regions were amplified from genomic DNA using the immunoSEQ Assay, a bias-controlled multiplex PCR. The study's processing was this. The number of nucleated cells in each sample was estimated by amplification of reference gene primers within the assay. To quantify the absolute abundance of each unique TCRbeta CDR3 rearrangement, sequence reads were collapsed and filtered. For each sample, productive Simpson clonality was calculated by taking the square root of Simpson's diversity index across productive rearrangements. Imported from immuneACCESS, the table was reduced by TCRdb to in-frame sequences with V and J called. These copies leave out some clones; in studies compared against another copy, an unresolved V gene accounts for under half, and the cause of the remainder is not known. Clone size and V and J calls were adopted from that table, with D and trimming inferred from the DNA. The sample table contains some 50,000 clones; only one count was recorded for 85% to 90% of them. The ten top clones hold over 25% of the sample.

The collaborating institutions used their own protocols to collect whole blood in K2EDTA tubes. For TCRbeta analysis, collaborators shipped samples as frozen whole blood, isolated PBMCs, or DNA extracted from either of those sample types. The chain joins TRBV27 to TRBJ1-2; perhaps TRBD1 is the D gene, with 6 bases matching. This receptor was obtained from a human donor in a cohort sampled during active COVID-19. Sequenced sample: peripheral blood. The nucleotides are TGTGCCAGCAGTTCCTCGCATAGGGCAGGGGATTATGGCTACACCTTC. It translates to CASSSSHRAGDYGYTF.